These 22 T cell receptor beta chains share one sample of origin, sequenced in a study of blood T cell repertoires in COVID-19. TCRdb keeps only in-frame clones here, not all; method: immunoSEQ multiplex PCR. Counted here are fewer than 250,000 clones, 84% occurring once; the ten biggest clones make up about 7%. The sample was PBMCs or T cells enriched from blood (not recorded which). Source of these receptors: a woman between 40 and 55 years old who had recovered from COVID-19.

This rearrangement joins TRBV19 to TRBJ1-1, with 10 bases aligning to TRBD1. The junction had 14 bases not matched to a gene; V was cut back by 9 bases and J by 10 bases. The CDR3 consists of 14 residues. Germline lookup yields CDR1 LNHDA and CDR2 SQIVND (reference sequence). The CDR3 loop reads CASSSGTGAKVAFF. The CDR3 bases are TGTGCCAGCAGTTCCGGGACAGGGGCAAAGGTAGCTTTCTTT.

This clone has a single count. J is TRBJ2-7 and V is TRBV6-5; perhaps TRBD2 as D (6 bases). The germline V gene encodes CDR1 MNHEY and CDR2 SVGAGI. Trimming took off 6 bases at V and 1 base at J, with 16 bases between the two ends. The CDR3 is 15 amino acids. The CDR3 nucleotides read TGTGCCAGCAGGGCCGGGACTGTGAGTTCCTACGAGCAGTACGTC. Translating it yields CASRAGTVSSYEQYV.

This chain links TRBV19 with TRBJ2-2; 8 positions match TRBD1. V was pared by 6 bases and J by 3 bases, with 3 bases of the junction left unmatched. CDR1 is LNHDA, CDR2 SQIVND, per germline (reference sequence). The CDR3 is made up of 14 amino acids. The CDR3 DNA reads TGTGCCAGTAGACCGGACAGGGACACCGGGGAGCTGTTTTTT. Its translation: CASRPDRDTGELFF. The full variable domain, with the rest looked up from reference TRBV19 and TRBJ2-2, is DGGITQSPKYLFRKEGQNVTLSCEQNLNHDAMYWYRQDPGQGLRLIYYSQIVNDFQKGDIAEGYSVSREKKESFPLTVTSAQKNPTAFYLCASRPDRDTGELFFGEGSRLTVL.

V gene TRBV19 combines with J gene TRBJ1-2, with a weak D call TRBD1 (6 bases). The V gene lost 6 bases and the J gene lost 2 bases, with 13 bases spanning the gap. Germline V gene sequence: CDR1 LNHDA, CDR2 SQIVND (reference sequence). The CDR3 covers 14 residues. CDR3: CASSTGTRNYGYTF. CDR3 bases: TGTGCCAGTAGCACCGGGACACGAAACTATGGCTACACCTTC.

This clone was seen more than once but under ten times. The CDR3 coding sequence is TGTGCTAGTGGTTTGTTTTCCGGGTCGCGCGGCTACACCTTC. It is translated as CASGLFSGSRGYTF. The chain has TRBV12-5 and TRBJ1-2; D uncertain. This CDR3 comprises 14 residues. Germline V CDR1 and CDR2: LGHNT, FRNRAP. V lost 2 bases and J lost 8, with 15 bases in between.

CDR3 sequence reads: CASSPLGSSYNEQFF. The CDR3 nucleotides are TGTGCCAGCAGTCCGCTGGGGAGCTCCTACAATGAGCAGTTCTTC. The chain employs TRBV6-2 or TRBV6-3 and TRBJ2-1, with a tentative D call TRBD2 (5 bases). This CDR3 region has 15 residues. The V gene's germline CDR1 is MNHEY and CDR2 SVGEGT. The V gene lost 5 bases and the J gene lost 0 bases, with 11 bases spanning the gap.

This chain links TRBV28 with TRBJ2-1, with 10 bases that match TRBD1. The ends lost 7 bases at V and 4 bases at J; junction bases unmatched: 10. The CDR3 spans 16 residues. The germline CDR1 and CDR2 sequences are MDHEN and SYDVKM. CDR3 DNA sequence: TGTGCCAGCACCACAGTAGGGACAGGGGCTTACAATGAGCAGTTCTTC. It encodes CASTTVGTGAYNEQFF.

The gene calls are TRBV6-5 and TRBJ2-1; 7 bases align to TRBD2. The V segment lost 2 bases and the J segment 9 bases; nucleotides outside the gene matches: 4. This CDR3 spans 13 amino acids. Germline CDR1 reads MNHEY; CDR2 reads SVGAGI. The CDR3 reads CASSYLTSSEQFF. In DNA, the CDR3 is TGTGCCAGCAGTTACCTGACTAGCAGTGAGCAGTTCTTC.

A remark on this clone: Different DNA sequences within this sample yield the same CDR3. The rearrangement uses TRBV19 and TRBJ2-6, with D possibly TRBD1 on 5 matching bases. Germline V gene data show CDR1 as LNHDA and CDR2 as SQIVND (reference sequence). This CDR3 is built from 15 residues. The germline V and J ends were trimmed by 1 base and 2 bases, with 6 bases remaining between them. DNA for the CDR3: TGTGCCAGTAGTATAGGCAGGGCTGGGGCCAACGTCCTGACTTTC. Its protein is CASSIGRAGANVLTF.

The sample holds one count of this clone. The chain carries TRBV18 and TRBJ2-1, with 13 bases lining up with TRBD2. Per germline, CDR1 KGHSH and CDR2 LQKENI. With 3 bases clipped from V and 8 bases from J, the junction kept 7 bases outside the gene matches. The CDR3 sequence is 16 residues long. DNA for the CDR3: TGTGCCAGCTCACCGGCCGGGACTAGCGGGAAGTATGAGCAGTTCTTC. It translates to CASSPAGTSGKYEQFF.

This chain's CDR3 is CASSYPGPAELFF. In nucleotides, the CDR3 is TGTGCCAGCAGTTACCCCGGACCAGCGGAACTGTTTTTT. The rearrangement joins TRBV6-2 or TRBV6-3 to TRBJ1-4; no clear D gene. Germline CDR1 is MNHEY and CDR2 is SVGEGT. The germline V and J ends were trimmed by 2 bases and 12 bases, with 13 bases remaining between them. This CDR3 has 13 residues.

This chain connects TRBV18 to TRBJ1-4; a possible D gene is TRBD1 (6 bases). Trimming removed 6 bases at V and 2 bases at J, with 10 bases between. The CDR3 runs 14 residues. Germline CDR1 and CDR2: KGHSH and LQKENI. The CDR3 protein is CASSQGLTNEKLFF. CDR3 DNA sequence: TGTGCCAGCTCGCAGGGGTTGACTAATGAAAAACTGTTTTTT.

V and J are TRBV5-1 and TRBJ1-6; unclear D gene. V lost 1 base and J 6 bases, leaving 14 bases between the germline ends. The length of the CDR3 is 16 residues. The germline V gene encodes CDR1 SGHRS and CDR2 YFSETQ. CDR3 residues: CASSLSSTRPNSPLHF. CDR3 nucleotides: TGCGCCAGCAGCTTGTCCTCGACAAGGCCTAATTCACCCCTCCACTTT.

The sample holds one count of this clone. The rearrangement uses TRBV7-9 and TRBJ2-1, with 9 bases matching TRBD2. Germline V lookup: CDR1 SEHNR, CDR2 FQNEAQ (reference sequence). The ends lost 5 bases at V and 8 bases at J; junction bases unmatched: 13. CDR3 length equals 16 residues. The CDR3 sequence is CASSSGRGRASDEQFF. The CDR3 DNA is TGTGCCAGCAGCAGTGGGCGCGGGAGGGCCTCGGATGAGCAGTTCTTC.

This chain uses TRBV3-1 (or the pseudogene TRBV3-2) with TRBJ1-4; the match to TRBD1 covers 7 bases. This CDR3 contains 15 residues. Looked up from germline, CDR1 is LGHDT and CDR2 is YNNKEL (reference sequence). The V gene end was trimmed by 5 bases and the J gene end by 5 bases; junction bases not matched to a gene: 8. CDR3 DNA sequence: TGTGCCAGCAGCGAAGGGACAGCATGGAATGAAAAACTGTTTTTT. Its protein product is CASSEGTAWNEKLFF.

The chain joins TRBV24-1 to TRBJ1-2; 10 nucleotides align to TRBD1. The CDR3 covers 13 residues. Germline assignment: CDR1 KGHDR and CDR2 SFDVKD. After removal of 9 bases from V and 2 bases from J, the junction contained 2 bases not matched to a gene. The CDR3 sequence: CATRGQGNYGYTF. As DNA, the CDR3 is TGTGCCACCCGGGGACAGGGGAACTATGGCTACACCTTC.

This clone has a handful of counts. The V call is TRBV7-6, the J call TRBJ2-3; no clear D gene. The V and J ends lost 5 bases and 4 bases respectively, with 16 bases between them. CDR3 length: 15 amino acids. CDR1 and CDR2 (germline): SGHVS, FNYEAQ. CDR3 loop: CASSARSRFADTQYF. CDR3 nucleotide sequence: TGTGCCAGCAGCGCCCGGTCTCGTTTCGCAGATACGCAGTATTTT.

The rearrangement joins TRBV9 to TRBJ2-7; the D gene is possibly TRBD1 (6 bases). The CDR3 runs 16 residues. CDR1 is SGDLS, CDR2 YYNGEE, per germline. V lost 0 bases to trimming and J lost 2 bases, with 15 bases between them. The CDR3 region is CASSVGQGGFTYEQYF. Written as DNA, the CDR3 is TGTGCCAGCAGCGTAGGACAAGGGGGTTTCACCTACGAGCAGTACTTC.

The J gene is TRBJ2-7, the V gene TRBV9, with D perhaps matching TRBD2 (6 bases). V lost 3 bases and J 3 bases, leaving 10 bases between the germline ends. The CDR3 contains 13 residues. The germline V gene has CDR1 SGDLS and CDR2 YYNGEE. CDR3 sequence reads: CASSAQGGYEQYF. The CDR3 DNA reads TGTGCCAGCAGCGCTCAGGGAGGCTACGAGCAGTACTTC.

The chain joins TRBV6-5 to TRBJ1-1, with a weak D call TRBD1 (5 bases). This CDR3 comprises 15 residues. The germline V gene encodes CDR1 MNHEY and CDR2 SVGAGI. Trimming took off 2 bases at V and 1 base at J, with 11 bases between the two ends. CDR3 loop: CASSYGITGNTEAFF. The CDR3 nucleotides are TGTGCCAGCAGTTACGGGATTACAGGGAACACTGAAGCTTTCTTT.

This chain links TRBV11-3 with TRBJ2-1; D ambiguous. Trimming stripped 2 bases from V and 7 bases from J, with 9 bases between. The germline CDR1 and CDR2 sequences are SGHNT and YENEEA. This CDR3 is built from 13 residues. The CDR3 spells CASSLSPRNEQFF. The CDR3 DNA sequence: TGTGCCAGCAGCTTATCCCCCCGGAATGAGCAGTTCTTC.

The chain combines TRBV15 with TRBJ2-1; unclear D gene. Germline values: CDR1 LNHNV, CDR2 YYDKDF (reference sequence). V was clipped by 0 bases and J by 8 bases, with 11 bases between them. This CDR3 is 14 amino acids long. Here the CDR3 reads CATSRDRQVYEQFF. The CDR3 nucleotides are TGTGCCACCAGCAGAGATCGCCAGGTCTATGAGCAGTTCTTC.